This entry lists 13 T cell receptor beta chains sequenced from one sample in a study of vaccination effects on CD4 cells after COVID-19. Ahead of sequencing, the ViraFEST assay grew antigen-specific CD4+ T cells using viral peptide pools. Isolating CD4+ T cells followed more than eight days of culture. Each participant received a vaccine that was either BNT162b2 or mRNA-1273, given as two doses. For these receptors, no antigen is known. Libraries were prepared by immunoSEQ multiplex PCR; TCRdb keeps only in-frame clonotypes and omits some of them. The sample records around 32,000 clones, approximately 69% being singletons. The sequencing here drew on CD4+ T cells from PBMCs cultured with SARS-CoV-2 spike peptides, taken after COVID-19 vaccination. The receptor source for this set is a human donor who received a COVID-19 vaccine.

The chain links TRBV5-1 to TRBJ2-7, with D unresolved. V dropped 0 bases and J dropped 3 bases, with 7 bases sitting between them. CDR1 SGHRS and CDR2 YFSETQ come from the germline V gene. This CDR3 comprises 13 residues. In nucleotides, the CDR3 is TGCGCCAGCAGCTTGGTTGCGGACTACGAGCAGTACTTC. Translating it yields CASSLVADYEQYF. Filled out from reference TRBV5-1 and TRBJ2-7, the complete variable domain reads KAGVTQTPRYLIKTRGQQVTLSCSPISGHRSVSWYQQTPGQGLQFLFEYFSETQRNKGNFPGRFSGRQFSNSRSEMNVSTLELGDSALYLCASSLVADYEQYFGPGTRLTVT.

This clone was seen more than once but under ten times. CDR3 nucleotide sequence: TGTGCCAGCAGCGCCTCGGCAGGGGTCTCCAATCAGCCCCAGCATTTT. Amino acids: CASSASAGVSNQPQHF. V and J are TRBV7-9 and TRBJ1-5, with D possibly matching TRBD1 (6 bases). Trimming took 5 bases from V and 3 from J, leaving 17 bases between them. Germline-derived CDR1 and CDR2 are SEHNR and FQNEAQ (reference sequence). The CDR3 spans 16 residues.

The V and J genes are TRBV12-2 and TRBJ2-3; TRBD1, the table's D call, lacks a check against the DNA. TRBV12-2 is designated a pseudogene. This CDR3 region has 14 residues. The CDR3 spells CASRLIGGTDTQYF. The CDR3 DNA reads as TGTGCAAGTCGCTTAATAGGGGGTACAGATACGCAGTATTTT.

This clone was detected a few times. The genes are TRBV9 and TRBJ2-1; the D gene could be TRBD1 or TRBD2 (5 bases each). Trimming left V 1 base short and J 3 bases short, with 11 bases between. Germline CDR1 is SGDLS and CDR2 is YYNGEE. The CDR3 is 15 amino acids. The DNA of the CDR3 is TGTGCCAGCAGCGTAAGGGGAGACAGCTACAATGAGCAGTTCTTC. Its translation is CASSVRGDSYNEQFF.

This sequence joins TRBV2 and TRBJ1-2, with TRBD1 matching 11 bases. CDR1 SNHLY and CDR2 FYNNEI come from the germline V gene. The CDR3 length is 14 residues. V lost 7 bases and J lost 3; bases outside the gene matches: 4. The CDR3 spells CASMDRGLDYGYTF. The CDR3 region has the DNA TGTGCCAGCATGGACAGGGGGCTCGACTATGGCTACACCTTC.

V and J are TRBV5-1 and TRBJ2-3; 9 positions match TRBD2. The CDR3 extends over 15 amino acids. With V trimmed by 4 bases and J by 1 base, 4 bases remained unmatched. CDR1 and CDR2 (germline): SGHRS, YFSETQ. The CDR3 here is CASSPTSGGTDTQYF. The DNA of the CDR3 is TGCGCCAGCAGCCCGACTAGCGGAGGCACAGATACGCAGTATTTT.

The rearrangement links TRBV18 to TRBJ1-1; D gene unclear. Germline assignment: CDR1 KGHSH and CDR2 LQKENI. CDR3 length equals 14 residues. V lost 5 bases, J lost 1 base, and 11 bases lay in between. This CDR3 is CASSTAVTNTEAFF. The CDR3 DNA reads TGTGCCAGCTCAACAGCCGTCACGAACACTGAAGCTTTCTTT.

The V call is TRBV6-5, the J call TRBJ2-7, with TRBD2 as a possible D gene (7 bases). V lost 11 bases, J lost 3 bases, and 17 bases lay in between. The CDR3 runs to 13 residues. Germline V lookup: CDR1 MNHEY, CDR2 SVGAGI. The CDR3 nucleotides read TGTGCCTCTCAGTCGAGGGGGGGCTACGAGCAGTACTTC. It codes for CASQSRGGYEQYF.

The genes are TRBV7-2 and TRBJ1-2; D gene ambiguous. V was shortened by 1 base and J by 8 bases, with 11 bases between the two germline ends. The CDR3 sequence is 13 residues long. Per the germline V gene, CDR1 is SGHTA and CDR2 is FQGNSA. CDR3 bases: TGTGCCAGCAGCTTAGGGATCCTAGGGGGCTACACCTTC. Its translation is CASSLGILGGYTF. Full variable domain (missing parts from reference TRBV7-2 and TRBJ1-2): GAGVSQSPSNKVTEKGKDVELRCDPISGHTALYWYRQSLGQGLEFLIYFQGNSAPDKSGLPSDRFSAERTGGSVSTLTIQRTQQEDSAVYLCASSLGILGGYTFGSGTRLTVV.

The chain has TRBV19 and TRBJ1-1; unclear D gene. Trimming pared 2 bases from V and 4 bases from J, leaving 17 bases between. The germline CDR1 and CDR2 sequences are LNHDA and SQIVND (reference sequence). There are 16 residues in the CDR3. DNA for the CDR3: TGTGCCAGTAGTATAATGGCGAGGGCCAAATCCACTGAAGCTTTCTTT. Protein: CASSIMARAKSTEAFF.

The chain joins TRBV19 to TRBJ2-1; unclear D gene. Germline CDR1 and CDR2: LNHDA and SQIVND (reference sequence). Trimming took 4 bases from V and 12 from J, leaving 10 bases between them. CDR3 length: 11 residues. CDR3 nucleotides: TGTGCCAGTAGTAGTGCGGTCGGGCAGTTCTTC. Its translation: CASSSAVGQFF.

This clone came up once. The chain uses TRBV3-1 (or the pseudogene TRBV3-2) and TRBJ1-5; possible D gene TRBD1, 5 bases. The germline gives CDR1 LGHDT, CDR2 YNNKEL (reference sequence). This CDR3 has 15 residues. The V gene lost 1 base and the J gene lost 7 bases, with 14 bases spanning the gap. As DNA, the CDR3 is TGTGCCAGCAGCCAAGGTTGGGGGGTTGGGCAGCCCCAGCATTTT. This encodes CASSQGWGVGQPQHF.

Only a few counts were recorded for this clone. The V and J genes are TRBV5-6 and TRBJ2-1; no firm D call. V gave up 0 bases and J gave up 4 bases, with 14 bases separating them. The CDR3 contains 16 residues. CDR1 and CDR2 from the germline V gene are SGHDT and YYEEEE. CDR3 sequence: CASSLVKSSGYNEQFF. In DNA, the CDR3 is TGTGCCAGCAGCTTGGTAAAGAGTAGTGGATACAATGAGCAGTTCTTC.